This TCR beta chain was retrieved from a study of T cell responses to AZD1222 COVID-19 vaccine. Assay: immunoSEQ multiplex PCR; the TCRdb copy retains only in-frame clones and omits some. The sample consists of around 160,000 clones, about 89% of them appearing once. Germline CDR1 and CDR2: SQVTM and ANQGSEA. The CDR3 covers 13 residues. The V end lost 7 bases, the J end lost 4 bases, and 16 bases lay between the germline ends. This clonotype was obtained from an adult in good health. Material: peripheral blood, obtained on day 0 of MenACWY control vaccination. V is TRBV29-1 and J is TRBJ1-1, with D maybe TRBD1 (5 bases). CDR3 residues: CSAYFRGGTEAFF. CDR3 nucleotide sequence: TGCAGCGCCTATTTTAGGGGAGGCACTGAAGCTTTCTTT.